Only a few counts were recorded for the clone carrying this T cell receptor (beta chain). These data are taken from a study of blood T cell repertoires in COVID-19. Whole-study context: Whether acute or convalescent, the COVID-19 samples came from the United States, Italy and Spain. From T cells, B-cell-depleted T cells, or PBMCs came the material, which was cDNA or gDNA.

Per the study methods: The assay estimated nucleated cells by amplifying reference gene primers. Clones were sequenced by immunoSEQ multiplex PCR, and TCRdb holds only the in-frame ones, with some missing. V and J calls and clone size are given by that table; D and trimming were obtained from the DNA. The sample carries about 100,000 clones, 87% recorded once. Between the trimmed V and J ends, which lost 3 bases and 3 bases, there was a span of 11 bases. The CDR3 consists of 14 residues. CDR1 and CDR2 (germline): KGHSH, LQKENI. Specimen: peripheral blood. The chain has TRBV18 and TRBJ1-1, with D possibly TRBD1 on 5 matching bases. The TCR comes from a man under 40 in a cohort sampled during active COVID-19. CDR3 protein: CASSPYGGDTEAFF. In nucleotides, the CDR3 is TGTGCCAGCTCACCTTATGGGGGGGACACTGAAGCTTTCTTT.